The source of this T cell receptor (beta chain) is a study of cytomegalovirus exposure and HLA in healthy donors. Primers: 60 Vbeta forward and 13 Jbeta reverse. Sequencing used immunoSEQ multiplex PCR; TCRdb keeps in-frame clones, though not all of them. The data show around 61,000 clones, just under 85% seen once. V was pared by 0 bases and J by 1 base, with 9 bases between. CDR1 is SQVTM, CDR2 ANQGSEA, per germline. The CDR3 is 15 amino acids. Sequencing input: PBMCs. The chain uses TRBV29-1 and TRBJ2-2; D gene uncertain. This sequence originates from a man in his forties or fifties in good health and CMV-seronegative. The CDR3 region is CSVEDSTRNTGELFF. The CDR3 nucleotides read TGCAGCGTTGAAGATTCAACCAGGAACACCGGGGAGCTGTTTTTT.